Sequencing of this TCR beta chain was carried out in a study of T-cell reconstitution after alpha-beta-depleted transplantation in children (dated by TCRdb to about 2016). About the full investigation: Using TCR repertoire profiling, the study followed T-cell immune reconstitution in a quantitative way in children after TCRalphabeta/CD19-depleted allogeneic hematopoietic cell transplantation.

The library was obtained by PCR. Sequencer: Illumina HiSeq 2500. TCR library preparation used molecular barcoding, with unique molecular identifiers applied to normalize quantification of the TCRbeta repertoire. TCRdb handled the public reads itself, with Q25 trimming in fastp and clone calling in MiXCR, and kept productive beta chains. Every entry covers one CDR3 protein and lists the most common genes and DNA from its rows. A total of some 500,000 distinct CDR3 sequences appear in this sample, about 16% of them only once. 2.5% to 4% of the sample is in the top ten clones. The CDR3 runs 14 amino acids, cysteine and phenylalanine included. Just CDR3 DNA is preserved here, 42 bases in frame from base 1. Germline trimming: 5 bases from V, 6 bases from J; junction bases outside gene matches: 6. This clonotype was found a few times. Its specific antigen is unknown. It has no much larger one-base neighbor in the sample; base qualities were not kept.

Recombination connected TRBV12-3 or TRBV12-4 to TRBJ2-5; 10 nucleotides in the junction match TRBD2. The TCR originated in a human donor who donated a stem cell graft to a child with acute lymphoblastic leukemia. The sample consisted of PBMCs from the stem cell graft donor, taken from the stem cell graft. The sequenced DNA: TGTGCCAGCAGTCCTAGCGGGAGCGGGAAGACCCAGTACTTC. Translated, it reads CASSPSGSGKTQYF.